The 17 T cell receptor beta chains in this list originate from one sample, sequenced in a study of blood T cell repertoires in COVID-19. Libraries were prepared by immunoSEQ multiplex PCR; TCRdb keeps only in-frame clonotypes and omits some of them. The table records more than 200,000 clones, more than 65% of them present only once. The sample taken for sequencing was peripheral blood. These receptors were taken from a woman between 35 and 50 years old who had recovered from COVID-19.

There are a few counts of this clone. The rearrangement uses TRBV7-8 and TRBJ1-2, with TRBD1 identical over 8 bases. Trimming cost V 5 bases and J 8 bases; bases outside gene matches: 10. Germline V gene lookup returns CDR1 SGHVS and CDR2 FQNEAQ. The CDR3 consists of 14 residues. The CDR3 here is CASSPRLTGEGYTF. The DNA of the CDR3 is TGTGCCAGCAGCCCCCGGTTGACAGGGGAAGGCTACACCTTC.

The chain combines TRBV4-1 with TRBJ2-5; the D gene is possibly TRBD2 (6 bases). The CDR3 totals 17 residues. The V gene's germline CDR1 is MGHRA and CDR2 YSYEKL. The V end lost 0 bases, the J end lost 2 bases, and 16 bases lay between the germline ends. CDR3 protein: CASSQEIPGDLQETQYF. The CDR3 bases are TGCGCCAGCAGCCAAGAAATTCCGGGGGACCTACAAGAGACCCAGTACTTC.

The rearrangement links TRBV19 to TRBJ2-7; D is possibly TRBD1 (6 bases). V was cut by 5 bases and J by 4 bases, with 12 bases left in between. Germline V gene sequence: CDR1 LNHDA, CDR2 SQIVND (reference sequence). CDR3 length: 13 residues. The CDR3 protein is CASSAGRGYEQYF. The CDR3 nucleotides are TGTGCCAGTAGTGCCGGCAGGGGTTACGAGCAGTACTTC.

The chain links TRBV2 to TRBJ2-5; 8 positions match TRBD1. After removal of 6 bases from V and 7 bases from J, the junction contained 10 bases not matched to a gene. The CDR3 is 14 residues long. The V gene's germline CDR1 is SNHLY and CDR2 FYNNEI. This chain's CDR3 is CASSFVQGGGTQYF. The CDR3 DNA reads as TGTGCCAGCAGCTTCGTACAGGGGGGAGGGACCCAGTACTTC.

J is TRBJ1-5 and V is TRBV6-2 or TRBV6-3, with a possible D match to TRBD1 (5 bases). Germline assignment: CDR1 MNHEY and CDR2 SVGEGT. Trimming stripped 6 bases from V and 5 bases from J, with 11 bases between. The CDR3 contains 13 residues. This chain's CDR3 is CASSRDFHQPQHF. CDR3 in DNA: TGTGCCAGCAGCCGGGACTTCCATCAGCCCCAGCATTTT.

This chain connects TRBV7-2 to TRBJ1-5; the D gene is possibly TRBD1 (6 bases). This CDR3 region has 14 residues. Trimming took off 5 bases at V and 5 bases at J, with 13 bases between the two ends. Germline CDR1 reads SGHTA; CDR2 reads FQGNSA. CDR3 loop: CASSPGQSHQPQHF. The CDR3 bases are TGTGCCAGCAGCCCTGGACAGTCTCATCAGCCCCAGCATTTT.

This chain connects TRBV3-1 (or the pseudogene TRBV3-2) to TRBJ2-3, with TRBD2 matching 7 bases. The CDR3 has 15 residues. J lost 4 bases, V lost 3 bases, and 7 bases had no gene match. CDR1 is LGHDT and CDR2 is YNNKEL in the germline V gene (reference sequence). The CDR3 DNA is TGTGCCAGCAGCCAGGGTGGCGGGGGACCAGATACGCAGTATTTT. Protein sequence: CASSQGGGGPDTQYF.

The chain carries TRBV5-1 and TRBJ2-5, with 9 bases matching TRBD1. V shed 4 bases, J shed 4 bases, and the junction held 5 bases outside the gene matches. CDR1 and CDR2 (germline): SGHRS, YFSETQ. The CDR3 length is 14 residues. The CDR3, as DNA: TGCGCCAGCAGCCCCCGGGGACAGGGAGAGACCCAGTACTTC. It is translated as CASSPRGQGETQYF.

The V gene is TRBV5-4, the J gene TRBJ1-2; no definite D call. Germline CDR1 and CDR2: SGHNT and YYREEE (reference sequence). V gave up 4 bases and J gave up 4 bases, with 8 bases separating them. This CDR3 comprises 12 residues. The CDR3 reads CASSTELYGYTF. CDR3 nucleotide sequence: TGTGCCAGCAGCACAGAACTCTATGGCTACACCTTC.

The chain carries TRBV13 and TRBJ1-4, with a tentative D call TRBD1 (5 bases). The CDR3 totals 15 residues. From germline, CDR1 is PRHDT and CDR2 FYEKMQ (reference sequence). V dropped 5 bases and J dropped 8 bases, with 18 bases sitting between them. The DNA for the CDR3 is TGTGCCAGCAGCCCGTCGGAGGGGCTAGGGGAAAAACTGTTTTTT. Translation gives CASSPSEGLGEKLFF.

Comments on this clone: The same CDR3 can be traced to other DNA sequences in this sample. J is TRBJ2-2 and V is TRBV9; D is undetermined. The CDR3 runs to 13 residues. Per germline, CDR1 SGDLS and CDR2 YYNGEE. The ends were cut back, 2 bases at V and 6 bases at J, with 8 bases in the middle. The chain's CDR3 is CASSVSGSGELFF. The CDR3 nucleotides are TGTGCCAGCAGCGTTTCCGGGTCCGGGGAGCTGTTTTTT.

The rearrangement uses TRBV28 and TRBJ2-2, with 7 nucleotides matching TRBD2. V lost 6 bases, J lost 3 bases, and 13 bases stayed unmatched. The germline V gene encodes CDR1 MDHEN and CDR2 SYDVKM. The CDR3 is 17 amino acids. The CDR3 sequence is CASSQMGGSLDTGELFF. The CDR3 nucleotides are TGTGCCAGCAGCCAAATGGGGGGGAGTCTGGACACCGGGGAGCTGTTTTTT. Full variable domain (rest looked up from reference TRBV28 and TRBJ2-2): DVKVTQSSRYLVKRTGEKVFLECVQDMDHENMFWYRQDPGLGLRLIYFSYDVKMKEKGDIPEGYSVSREKKERFSLILESASTNQTSMYLCASSQMGGSLDTGELFFGEGSRLTVL.

The V gene is TRBV19, the J gene TRBJ1-6; 8 nucleotides match TRBD1. CDR1 and CDR2 from the germline V gene are LNHDA and SQIVND (reference sequence). The length of the CDR3 is 11 residues. The V segment lost 5 bases and the J segment 14 bases; nucleotides outside the gene matches: 2. The CDR3 nucleotides read TGTGCCAGTAGTGACAGGGGCACCCTCCACTTT. Its translation: CASSDRGTLHF. Drawing the rest from reference TRBV19 and TRBJ1-6, the complete variable domain is DGGITQSPKYLFRKEGQNVTLSCEQNLNHDAMYWYRQDPGQGLRLIYYSQIVNDFQKGDIAEGYSVSREKKESFPLTVTSAQKNPTAFYLCASSDRGTLHFGNGTRLTVT.

The gene calls are TRBV4-3 and TRBJ2-3; tentatively, D is TRBD2 (6 bases). This CDR3 comprises 12 residues. The V gene lost 1 base and the J gene lost 9 bases, with 8 bases spanning the gap. Germline V gene data show CDR1 as LGHNA and CDR2 as YSLEER. The CDR3 sequence is CASSQVAGTQYF. The CDR3 DNA sequence: TGCGCCAGCAGCCAAGTGGCGGGGACGCAGTATTTT.

The chain has TRBV10-2 and TRBJ1-6; weak D call: TRBD1 (5 bases). V was trimmed by 2 bases and J by 8 bases, leaving 10 bases between them. Per the germline V gene, CDR1 is WSHSY and CDR2 is SAAADI. The CDR3 length is 14 residues. The CDR3: CASSEGGVDSPLHF. The CDR3 DNA reads TGCGCCAGCAGTGAGGGAGGGGTGGATTCACCCCTCCACTTT.

The rearrangement uses TRBV10-3 and TRBJ1-5; D not resolved. CDR1 is ENHRY, CDR2 SYGVKD, per germline. Trimming removed 10 bases from V and 9 bases from J, with 16 bases in between. This CDR3 is built from 12 residues. In DNA form, the CDR3 reads TGTGCCAGCTGGGGAGGGTCAACGCCCCAGCATTTT. Amino acids: CASWGGSTPQHF.

The rearrangement uses TRBV6-5 and TRBJ2-5; D might be TRBD1 (6 bases). V lost 7 bases to trimming and J lost 0 bases, with 6 bases between them. Germline V gene lookup returns CDR1 MNHEY and CDR2 SVGAGI. The length of the CDR3 is 12 residues. CDR3 in amino acids: CASKGDQETQYF. CDR3 bases: TGTGCCAGCAAGGGGGACCAAGAGACCCAGTACTTC.